Listed here is a single TCR beta chain. This CDR3 has 17 residues. Germline values: CDR1 KGHDR, CDR2 SFDVKD. The ends lost 1 base at V and 5 bases at J; junction bases unmatched: 9. The source of the sample is a study of blood T cell repertoires in COVID-19. The protocol was immunoSEQ multiplex PCR, while the TCRdb copy is restricted to in-frame clones and leaves out a portion. The repertoire includes 200,000 to 250,000 clones, about 84% of them detected once, and over 7% sits in the top ten. This sequence was found in a woman aged 40 to 50 with acute COVID-19. The sample comprised PBMCs or T cells enriched from blood (not recorded which). The V and J genes are TRBV24-1 and TRBJ2-3, with 9 bases aligning to TRBD2. The CDR3 region is CATSDLGTSPREDTQYF. Here the CDR3 DNA reads TGTGCCACCAGTGATTTAGGGACTAGCCCCCGTGAAGATACGCAGTATTTT.